The rows below give T cell receptor beta chains drawn from one sample of a study of cytomegalovirus exposure and HLA in healthy donors. Some clones are missing from TCRdb's copy, which holds only in-frame ones; the method was immunoSEQ multiplex PCR. The table has 97,000 or so clones, around four fifths seen once; the top ten hold just over 2.5%. The specimen sequenced was PBMCs. These receptors were taken from a man between 35 and 55 years old in good health and CMV-seronegative. Both conserved end residues are part of each CDR3.

v_gene | CDR3aa
TRBV9 | CASSALLGGGDGYTF
TRBV18 | CASSPGLQGPLPQNTEAFF
TRBV10-3 | CAIRAEGVTEAFF
TRBV19 | CASRSSGGWGAYNEQFF
TRBV7-9 | CASSLNQVGSPLHF
TRBV9 | CASSTRGLNTGELFF
TRBV28 | CASTSGGAVHEQYF
TRBV5-4 | CASSLAPANFNYGYTF
TRBV5-6 | CASYNQLGSQGIYTF
TRBV4-3 | CASSQDGASNQPQHF
TRBV6-6 | CASSRRGGGDNEQFF
TRBV19 | CASSMGGGDGELFF
TRBV5-6 | CASSLTGTGGVDQPQHF
TRBV19 | CASSIGAGAGNTIYF
TRBV9 | CASSVSSGGSYEQYF
TRBV19 | CASRGWRGNYGYTF
TRBV9 | CASSVAGNSPLHF
TRBV30 | CAWSGTLGETQYF
TRBV5-1 | CASSLTSGGFYEQYF
TRBV2 | CASKISGTALGSPLHF
TRBV5-4 | CASSLVQYTEAFF
TRBV30 | CAWSVRTGFGYTF
TRBV5-1 | CASSWGGRSNYGYTF
TRBV6-5 | CASGLGTGVYEQYF
TRBV5-6 | CASTLGQGDTEAFF
TRBV11-2 | CASSLGGPLPNYGYTF
TRBV6-5 | CASSRVGAQETQYF
TRBV12-5 | CASGLGRAHYGYTF
TRBV5-1 | CASSLMAGGPENEQFF
TRBV27 | CASNLRKGQSVGLEPQHF
TRBV7-9 | CASSPPGTGRGGKAFF
TRBV4-1 | CASSRLGTSFHEQYF
TRBV30 | CAWSFFGGRAEAFF
TRBV18 | CASSKSKGLAASYEQYF
TRBV7-8 | CATRQATNEKLFF
TRBV18 | CASSLRQGGTYNSPPHF
TRBV5-8 | CAIAGTGFYEQYF
TRBV5-1 | CASSLDGWEWAFF
TRBV9 | CASSVATGGRETQYF
TRBV5-1 | CASSLPAAKETQYF
TRBV4-1 | CASSPGGDPSYEQYF
TRBV25-1 | CASSGLQDTLEEQYF
TRBV7-8 | CASSFGSATGVYF
TRBV5-1 | CASSEQGNSNQPQHF
TRBV7-3 | CASSLMGGGASDTQYF
TRBV7-9 | CASSPSSGGIPSTDTQYF
TRBV1 | CTSSRLQGARGNQPQHF
TRBV15 | CATSTQLGREQFF
TRBV9 | CASSPGHRNTEAFF
TRBV11-2 | CASSPWGAGREKLFF
TRBV19 | CASSIDLWTGSGEPQHF
TRBV9 | CASSPRQGVFSYEQYF
TRBV2 | CASSESRVYYEQYF
TRBV7-6 | CASSLASSGGTTTQYF
TRBV11-3 | CASSAGTGESDTQYF
TRBV13 | CASSANSGGIGEQYF
TRBV6-6 | CASSYVTLGAYEQYF
TRBV5-1 | CASSFGTSSTQEQYF